This entry lists 6 T cell receptor beta chains sequenced from one sample in a study of blood T cell repertoires in COVID-19. Repertoires were generated with immunoSEQ multiplex PCR, while TCRdb's copy carries only in-frame clones and drops some. Of 110,000 or so clones detected, around nine tenths appear once; the ten largest clones hold 8% to 9.5%. Material for sequencing was peripheral blood. These TCRs come from a woman in her seventies who had recovered from COVID-19.

The genes are TRBV7-9 and TRBJ2-3, with TRBD1 matching over 9 bases. Germline V gene lookup returns CDR1 SEHNR and CDR2 FQNEAQ (reference sequence). This CDR3 is built from 18 residues. V trimming: 5 bases; J trimming: 2 bases; junction bases outside the gene matches: 14. CDR3 DNA sequence: TGTGCCAGCAGCCCAGGGACAGGGAAGTACATTATCACAGATACGCAGTATTTT. Its translation is CASSPGTGKYIITDTQYF.

This rearrangement joins TRBV7-2 to TRBJ1-6, with D possibly matching TRBD1 (5 bases). The CDR3 has 16 amino acids. The germline V gene encodes CDR1 SGHTA and CDR2 FQGNSA. The ends were cut back, 6 bases at V and 13 bases at J, with 25 bases in the middle. Here the CDR3 DNA reads TGTGCCAGCAGGTTCTCCACAGGACCGCAGTACCCCCCCCTCCACTTT. Translated, it gives CASRFSTGPQYPPLHF.

This clone was seen just once. V usage is TRBV19 and J usage is TRBJ1-5; 7 bases line up with TRBD1. V lost 1 base to trimming and J lost 4 bases; unmatched junction nucleotides: 4. Germline loops: CDR1 LNHDA, CDR2 SQIVND (reference sequence). The CDR3 spans 15 residues. The CDR3 loop reads CASSIADRSNQPQHF. In nucleotides, the CDR3 is TGTGCCAGTAGTATAGCGGACAGGTCAAATCAGCCCCAGCATTTT.

V is TRBV7-2 and J is TRBJ1-2; D ambiguous. This CDR3 comprises 13 residues. The ends were cut back, 1 base at V and 3 bases at J, with 6 bases in the middle. Germline values: CDR1 SGHTA, CDR2 FQGNSA. The CDR3 DNA is TGTGCCAGCAGCTTAGGGCAGGACTATGGCTACACCTTC. Translating gives CASSLGQDYGYTF.

The J gene is TRBJ1-2, the V gene TRBV9; D is possibly TRBD1 (5 bases). V was shortened by 4 bases and J by 8 bases, with 18 bases between the two germline ends. Germline lookup yields CDR1 SGDLS and CDR2 YYNGEE. There are 14 residues in the CDR3. The CDR3 region is CASSHGGTGWGYTF. CDR3 DNA: TGTGCCAGCAGCCACGGAGGGACGGGGTGGGGCTACACCTTC.

V usage is TRBV6-6 and J usage is TRBJ2-7; perhaps TRBD1 as D (5 bases). The CDR3 is made up of 15 amino acids. V was clipped by 6 bases and J by 2 bases, with 17 bases between them. Germline V gene data show CDR1 as MNHNY and CDR2 as SVGAGI (reference sequence). The CDR3 loop reads CASSPQADPPYEQYF. CDR3 sequence (DNA): TGTGCCAGCAGCCCACAGGCCGACCCACCCTACGAGCAGTACTTC.